This T cell receptor beta chain was obtained from a study of cytomegalovirus exposure and HLA in healthy donors. Study-wide results and caveats: In vitro testing confirmed a few CMV-associated chains as specific for CMV antigens. Both high specificity and high sensitivity reportedly marked the classifier's diagnosis of cytomegalovirus status. Listed as cytomegalovirus-associated were around 160 TCR beta chains. Later, an analysis found that TCR clusters from the first cohort tended to co-occur in the 90 to 150 validation repertoires.

The assay was immunoSEQ multiplex PCR, and TCRdb's table has in-frame clones only and misses some. Of 100,000 to 150,000 clones listed, roughly 89% are singletons. This clone was observed once. Antigen unknown. The CDR3 is 16 residues long. Germline CDR1 is SGHTS and CDR2 is YDEGEE. Trimming removed 4 bases at V and 4 bases at J, with 20 bases between. The sequence was obtained from a woman between 18 and 29 years old in good health and CMV-seronegative. The chain combines TRBV5-8 with TRBJ1-2; D possibly corresponds to TRBD1 (6 bases). The sample was PBMCs. The CDR3 DNA is TGTGCCAGCAGCCCATTAATAACGGACAGCACCTATGGCTACACCTTC. As protein: CASSPLITDSTYGYTF.